The 27 T cell receptor beta chains in this list originate from one sample, sequenced in a study of cytomegalovirus exposure and HLA in healthy donors. The study ran its PCR with 60 Vbeta and 13 Jbeta primers. Produced via immunoSEQ multiplex PCR; TCRdb's table is partial and in-frame only. The sample gives fewer than 250,000 clones, roughly 86% of which show up once; around 3.6% is in the top ten. The specimen was PBMCs. These receptors were collected from a man aged 35-49 years in good health and CMV-seropositive.

This clone appeared once. Other DNA sequences in the sample encode the same CDR3. This rearrangement joins TRBV6-1 to TRBJ2-7; D perhaps matches TRBD2 (6 bases). Deletions cut 7 bases from V and 2 bases from J, with 9 bases between. CDR1 MNHNS and CDR2 SASEGT come from the germline V gene. The CDR3 totals 12 residues. The CDR3 nucleotides read TGTGCCAGCAAAAGGACTACCTACGAGCAGTACTTC. Its translation: CASKRTTYEQYF.

As concerns this clone: Other DNA sequences in this specimen translate into the identical CDR3. The CDR3 sequence: CASSEADSYEQYF. The CDR3 bases are TGTGCCAGCAGTGAGGCTGACAGCTACGAGCAGTACTTC. The chain carries TRBV6-1 and TRBJ2-7, with D perhaps matching TRBD1 (5 bases). Deletions cut 3 bases from V and 3 bases from J, with 9 bases between. Germline V gene lookup returns CDR1 MNHNS and CDR2 SASEGT. This CDR3 comprises 13 residues.

V is TRBV7-2 and J is TRBJ2-1, with 7 bases that match TRBD1. CDR3 length: 17 residues. Per germline, CDR1 SGHTA and CDR2 FQGNSA. Unmatched junction bases numbered 18, after V lost 5 bases and J lost 8 bases. DNA for the CDR3: TGTGCCAGCAGCCCGCAGCGACAGGGACGGTTGGGTTATGAGCAGTTCTTC. Translating gives CASSPQRQGRLGYEQFF. Using reference TRBV7-2 and TRBJ2-1 for the parts outside the CDR3, the full variable domain is GAGVSQSPSNKVTEKGKDVELRCDPISGHTALYWYRQSLGQGLEFLIYFQGNSAPDKSGLPSDRFSAERTGGSVSTLTIQRTQQEDSAVYLCASSPQRQGRLGYEQFFGPGTRLTVL.

This clone was seen just once. The V and J genes are TRBV5-4 and TRBJ2-3; weak D call: TRBD1 (6 bases). Germline V CDR1 and CDR2: SGHNT, YYREEE (reference sequence). This CDR3 is built from 15 residues. With 4 bases removed from V and 6 bases from J, the gap between germline ends came to 18 bases. CDR3 bases: TGTGCCAGCAGCACCTACAGGGATTTTGGTGATACGCAGTATTTT. Residues: CASSTYRDFGDTQYF.

The V and J genes are TRBV10-3 and TRBJ2-5, with D possibly TRBD1 on 6 matching bases. V was cut by 6 bases and J by 4 bases, with 12 bases left in between. This CDR3 region has 13 residues. CDR1 is ENHRY, CDR2 SYGVKD, per germline. CDR3 in DNA: TGTGCCATCAGCGATGTGGGGGCAGAGACCCAGTACTTC. Encoded protein: CAISDVGAETQYF.

J is TRBJ2-1 and V is TRBV11-1; 12 positions agree with TRBD2. The CDR3 runs to 16 residues. V trimming: 5 bases; J trimming: 7 bases; junction bases outside the gene matches: 9. Germline CDR1 SGHAT, CDR2 FQDESV (reference sequence). As DNA, the CDR3 is TGTGCCAGCAGCGCCCTAGCGGGGGGGCTGTTAAATGAGCAGTTCTTC. Translated: CASSALAGGLLNEQFF. Full variable domain (missing parts from reference TRBV11-1 and TRBJ2-1): EAEVAQSPRYKITEKSQAVAFWCDPISGHATLYWYRQILGQGPELLVQFQDESVVDDSQLPKDRFSAERLKGVDSTLKIQPAELGDSAMYLCASSALAGGLLNEQFFGPGTRLTVL.

The CDR3 nucleotides read TGTGCCAGCAGCGACCGGGACATCTCGACAGATACGCAGTATTTT. It yields the protein CASSDRDISTDTQYF. This chain links TRBV7-9 with TRBJ2-3, with D possibly matching TRBD1 (6 bases). The CDR3 sequence is 15 residues long. Germline CDR1 reads SEHNR; CDR2 reads FQNEAQ (reference sequence). V was shortened by 5 bases and J by 3 bases, with 15 bases between the two germline ends.

The chain joins TRBV2 to TRBJ1-1; perhaps TRBD1 as D (5 bases). CDR1 is SNHLY and CDR2 is FYNNEI in the germline V gene. Trimming removed 3 bases from V and 1 base from J, with 6 bases in between. The CDR3 consists of 13 residues. Written as DNA, the CDR3 is TGTGCCAGCAGTGACAGGGCGAACACTGAAGCTTTCTTT. Residues: CASSDRANTEAFF.

This clone appeared a single time. The chain recombines TRBV5-8 with TRBJ2-6; D uncertain. Germline CDR1 and CDR2: SGHTS and YDEGEE. With 1 base removed from V and 1 base from J, the gap between germline ends came to 12 bases. The CDR3 covers 17 residues. The CDR3 DNA follows: TGTGCCAGCAGCTTGAGGCGGAAGATATCTGGGGCCAACGTCCTGACTTTC. Translated: CASSLRRKISGANVLTF. The whole variable domain, filled in from reference TRBV5-8 and TRBJ2-6, reads EAGVTQSPTHLIKTRGQQATLRCSPISGHTSVYWYQQALGLGLQFLLWYDEGEERNRGNFPPRFSGRQFPNYSSELNVNALELEDSALYLCASSLRRKISGANVLTFGAGSRLTVL.

The chain is built from TRBV6-1 and TRBJ1-1; unclear D gene. Germline lookup yields CDR1 MNHNS and CDR2 SASEGT. The CDR3 runs to 11 residues. Trimming took off 7 bases at V and 5 bases at J, with 8 bases between the two ends. CDR3 DNA sequence: TGTGCCAGCAAAGAGGGTACTGAAGCTTTCTTT. It specifies CASKEGTEAFF.

This clone was counted a few times. The chain joins TRBV28 to TRBJ1-4; TRBD1 agrees at 7 bases. CDR3 length equals 14 residues. CDR1 MDHEN and CDR2 SYDVKM come from the germline V gene. J gave up 3 bases and V 6 bases, and 4 bases lay outside the gene matches. The CDR3: CASRLTGPNEKLFF. In DNA, the CDR3 is TGTGCCAGCAGACTGACAGGGCCTAATGAAAAACTGTTTTTT.

V is TRBV4-2 and J is TRBJ2-3, with 9 bases fitting TRBD1. Germline V gene data show CDR1 as LGHNA and CDR2 as YNFKEQ. There are 17 residues in the CDR3. V gave up 0 bases and J gave up 4 bases; unmatched junction bases: 8. In DNA, the CDR3 is TGTGCCAGCAGCCAAGATTACTCGGGGACAGGGCCAGATACGCAGTATTTT. Residues: CASSQDYSGTGPDTQYF.

The DNA for the CDR3 is TGTGCCTGGCAAGCCGACAGGGCCAACACCATATATTTT. Its translation: CAWQADRANTIYF. This rearrangement joins TRBV30 to TRBJ1-3, with 7 bases matching TRBD1. Losses at the gene ends were 5 bases for V and 7 bases for J; bases not matched to a gene: 8. In germline, CDR1 is GTSNPN, CDR2 SVGIG (reference sequence). This CDR3 comprises 13 residues. Filled out from reference TRBV30 and TRBJ1-3, the complete variable domain reads SQTIHQWPATLVQPVGSPLSLECTVEGTSNPNLYWYRQAAGRGLQLLFYSVGIGQISSEVPQNLSASRPQDRQFILSSKKLLLSDSGFYLCAWQADRANTIYFGEGSWLTVV.

As DNA, the CDR3 is TGTGCCAGCTCCCGTACAGGGAGCTATGGCTACACCTTC. The encoded protein is CASSRTGSYGYTF. The chain combines TRBV14 with TRBJ1-2; tentative D call: TRBD1 (6 bases). The V and J ends lost 8 bases and 4 bases respectively, with 14 bases between them. This CDR3 contains 13 residues. Germline V gene sequence: CDR1 SGHDN, CDR2 FVKESK.

The chain's CDR3 is CASSLGQGIDTQYF. In nucleotides, the CDR3 is TGTGCCAGCAGCTTAGGTCAGGGGATAGATACGCAGTATTTT. The J gene is TRBJ2-3, the V gene TRBV11-2, with D tentatively TRBD1 (6 bases). CDR1 is SGHAT and CDR2 is FQNNGV in the germline V gene. The V gene lost 1 base and the J gene lost 5 bases, with 10 bases spanning the gap. The CDR3 has 14 residues. Combining the CDR3 with reference TRBV11-2 and TRBJ2-3 gives the whole variable domain EAGVAQSPRYKIIEKRQSVAFWCNPISGHATLYWYQQILGQGPKLLIQFQNNGVVDDSQLPKDRFSAERLKGVDSTLKIQPAKLEDSAVYLCASSLGQGIDTQYFGPGTRLTVL.

V is TRBV5-5 and J is TRBJ1-5; 8 bases map to TRBD1. The germline V gene has CDR1 SGHKS and CDR2 YYEKEE (reference sequence). Unmatched junction bases numbered 9, after V lost 5 bases and J lost 5 bases. This CDR3 comprises 15 residues. CDR3 residues: CASRPGQGEDQPQHF. DNA for the CDR3: TGTGCCAGCAGACCTGGACAGGGCGAGGATCAGCCCCAGCATTTT.

The genes are TRBV9 and TRBJ1-5, with D possibly TRBD1 on 6 matching bases. CDR1 and CDR2 from the germline V gene are SGDLS and YYNGEE. V shed 3 bases and J shed 2 bases, with 12 bases lying between them. The length of the CDR3 is 15 residues. The CDR3 region has the DNA TGTGCCAGCAGCGCGCAGGGGTATGGCAATCAGCCCCAGCATTTT. Translated, it gives CASSAQGYGNQPQHF.

The chain uses TRBV9 and TRBJ2-7; the D gene is possibly TRBD2 (7 bases). The germline V gene encodes CDR1 SGDLS and CDR2 YYNGEE. The CDR3 runs 15 residues. V lost 0 bases to trimming and J lost 4 bases, with 14 bases between them. CDR3 residues: CASSVEGGGPYEQYF. The DNA of the CDR3 is TGTGCCAGCAGCGTAGAAGGGGGAGGGCCTTACGAGCAGTACTTC.

The chain has TRBV19 and TRBJ2-7; D call uncertain. CDR1 LNHDA and CDR2 SQIVND come from the germline V gene (reference sequence). CDR3 length: 12 residues. V was trimmed by 7 bases and J by 6 bases, leaving 13 bases between them. This CDR3 reads CASNPPGPEQYF. The CDR3 DNA sequence: TGTGCCAGTAATCCCCCCGGTCCCGAGCAGTACTTC.

This chain links TRBV15 with TRBJ1-1; 11 nucleotides line up with TRBD1. V lost 1 base, J lost 4 bases, and 2 bases stayed unmatched. The CDR3 is made up of 15 amino acids. Germline-derived CDR1 and CDR2 are LNHNV and YYDKDF (reference sequence). The CDR3 reads CATSRGGQGATEAFF. CDR3 bases: TGTGCCACCAGCAGAGGAGGACAGGGGGCCACTGAAGCTTTCTTT.

This chain uses TRBV6-5 with TRBJ2-3; unclear D gene. This CDR3 is 12 amino acids long. Trimming took 8 bases from V and 2 from J, leaving 8 bases between them. From germline, CDR1 is MNHEY and CDR2 SVGAGI. CDR3: CASRRLTDTQYF. CDR3 DNA sequence: TGTGCCAGCCGTAGACTCACAGATACGCAGTATTTT.

This chain links TRBV10-2 with TRBJ2-3; 8 bases match TRBD2. V shed 0 bases and J 2 bases; nucleotides not matched to a gene: 7. The germline V gene has CDR1 WSHSY and CDR2 SAAADI. The CDR3 consists of 17 residues. CDR3 bases: TGCGCCAGCAGTGAGTCGTCCTCAGCGGGAGCCACAGATACGCAGTATTTT. Amino acid sequence: CASSESSSAGATDTQYF.

The chain carries TRBV7-3 and TRBJ2-1; a weak D match, TRBD1 (6 bases). Germline assignment: CDR1 SGHTA and CDR2 FQGTGA. V was cut by 5 bases and J by 4 bases, with 21 bases left in between. This CDR3 spans 17 amino acids. This CDR3 is CASSPLIALGGYNEQFF. Written as DNA, the CDR3 is TGTGCCAGCAGCCCTCTTATAGCACTAGGGGGATACAATGAGCAGTTCTTC. Full variable domain (outside the CDR3, taken from reference TRBV7-3 and TRBJ2-1): GAGVSQTPSNKVTEKGKYVELRCDPISGHTALYWYRQSLGQGPEFLIYFQGTGAADDSGLPNDRFFAVRPEGSVSTLKIQRTERGDSAVYLCASSPLIALGGYNEQFFGPGTRLTVL.

The J gene is TRBJ2-1, the V gene TRBV18; possibly TRBD1 for D (6 bases). Between the trimmed V and J ends, which lost 3 bases and 8 bases, there was a span of 20 bases. The CDR3 runs to 16 residues. Germline loops: CDR1 KGHSH, CDR2 LQKENI. The CDR3 bases are TGTGCCAGCTCACCGGAGGACAGTGTACAACCACATGAGCAGTTCTTC. Translating gives CASSPEDSVQPHEQFF.

In this sample, this clone turned up once. The chain recombines TRBV7-9 with TRBJ2-7; D is possibly TRBD1 (5 bases). Trimming took off 4 bases at V and 2 bases at J, with 15 bases between the two ends. The CDR3 covers 15 residues. Germline V gene sequence: CDR1 SEHNR, CDR2 FQNEAQ (reference sequence). The DNA for the CDR3 is TGTGCCAGCAGCTCAACAACAGGCAATACCTACGAGCAGTACTTC. Translation: CASSSTTGNTYEQYF.

The chain carries TRBV9 and TRBJ2-7; D is possibly TRBD1 (6 bases). V lost 3 bases and J lost 2, with 18 bases in between. Germline assignment: CDR1 SGDLS and CDR2 YYNGEE. This CDR3 region has 16 residues. This CDR3 reads CASSAGMTGTTYEQYF. As DNA, the CDR3 is TGTGCCAGCAGCGCCGGGATGACAGGTACTACCTACGAGCAGTACTTC.

The chain combines TRBV7-2 with TRBJ2-7; 8 nucleotides line up with TRBD1. V dropped 1 base and J dropped 7; count of bases not matched to a gene: 9. This CDR3 has 15 residues. Germline CDR1 reads SGHTA; CDR2 reads FQGNSA. CDR3 DNA: TGTGCCAGCAGCTTAGTTACAGGGGGTTCCTGGGAGCAGTACTTC. Translated, it gives CASSLVTGGSWEQYF.